This TCR beta chain was recorded in a study of cytomegalovirus exposure and HLA in healthy donors. Study observations and caveats: Reportedly, cytomegalovirus status was diagnosed with high sensitivity and specificity. The authors confirmed in vitro that three CMV-associated chains were specific for CMV antigens. Association with HLA alleles at 0.05 false discovery rate was found for 15,000 to 20,000 TCR beta sequences in a later analysis.

The PCR ran on 60 Vbeta and 13 Jbeta primers. Clones were sequenced by immunoSEQ multiplex PCR, and TCRdb holds only the in-frame ones, with some missing. The data show 89,000 or so clones, under 85% seen once. For this clone: Its antigen is not identified.

Germline V gives CDR1 KGHSH, CDR2 LQKENI. The CDR3 contains 15 residues. V was clipped by 5 bases and J by 4 bases; unmatched bases: 9. The chain combines TRBV18 with TRBJ2-5; 8 nucleotides match TRBD2. The sample taken for sequencing was PBMCs. The sequence came from a man between 18 and 29 years old in good health and CMV-seropositive. This chain's CDR3 is CASSLPGRGGETQYF. The CDR3 DNA is TGTGCCAGCTCATTACCGGGACGGGGGGGAGAGACCCAGTACTTC. The whole variable domain, filled in from reference TRBV18 and TRBJ2-5, reads NAGVMQNPRHLVRRRGQEARLRCSPMKGHSHVYWYRQLPEEGLKFMVYLQKENIIDESGMPKERFSAEFPKEGPSILRIQQVVRGDSAAYFCASSLPGRGGETQYFGPGTRLLVL.